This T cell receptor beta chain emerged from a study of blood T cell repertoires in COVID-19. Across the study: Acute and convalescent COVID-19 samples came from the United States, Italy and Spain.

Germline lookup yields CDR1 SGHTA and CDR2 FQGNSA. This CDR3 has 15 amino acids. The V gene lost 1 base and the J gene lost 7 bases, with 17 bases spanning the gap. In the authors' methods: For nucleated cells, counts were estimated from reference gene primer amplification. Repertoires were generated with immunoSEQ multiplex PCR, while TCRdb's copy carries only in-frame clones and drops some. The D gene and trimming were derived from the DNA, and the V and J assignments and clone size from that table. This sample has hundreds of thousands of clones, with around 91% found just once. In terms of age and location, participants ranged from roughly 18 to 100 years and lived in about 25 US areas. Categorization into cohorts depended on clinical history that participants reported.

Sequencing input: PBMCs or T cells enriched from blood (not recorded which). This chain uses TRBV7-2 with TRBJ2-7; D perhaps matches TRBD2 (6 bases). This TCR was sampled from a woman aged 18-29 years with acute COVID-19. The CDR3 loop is CASSLVAGSSLEQYF. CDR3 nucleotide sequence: TGTGCCAGCAGCTTAGTGGCGGGATCCTCCTTGGAGCAGTACTTC.